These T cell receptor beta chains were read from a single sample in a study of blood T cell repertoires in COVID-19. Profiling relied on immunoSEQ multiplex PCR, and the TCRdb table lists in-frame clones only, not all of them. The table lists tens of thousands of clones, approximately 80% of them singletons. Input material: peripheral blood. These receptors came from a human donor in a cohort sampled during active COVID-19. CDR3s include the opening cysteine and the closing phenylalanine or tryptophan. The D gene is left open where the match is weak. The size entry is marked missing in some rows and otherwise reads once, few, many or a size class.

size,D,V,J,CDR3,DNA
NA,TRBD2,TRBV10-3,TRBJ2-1,CAISGGTSGAGSSYNEQFF,TGTGCCATCAGTGGGGGGACTAGCGGGGCAGGGAGCTCCTACAATGAGCAGTTCTTC
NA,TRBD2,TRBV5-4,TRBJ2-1,CASSFDWGGEQFF,TGTGCCAGCAGCTTTGACTGGGGGGGTGAGCAGTTCTTC
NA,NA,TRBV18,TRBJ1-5,CASSPQGWNNQPQHF,TGTGCCAGCTCACCACAGGGGTGGAACAATCAGCCCCAGCATTTT
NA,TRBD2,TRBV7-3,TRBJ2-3,CASSAIAGGTDTQYF,TGTGCCAGCAGCGCCATAGCGGGGGGGACGGATACGCAGTATTTT
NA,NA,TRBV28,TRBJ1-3,CASSPLLGVAGNTIYF,TGTGCCAGCAGTCCTCTCTTGGGCGTTGCTGGAAACACCATATATTTT
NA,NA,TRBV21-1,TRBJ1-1,CASMRGWTEAFF,TGTGCCAGCATGAGAGGCTGGACTGAAGCTTTCTTT
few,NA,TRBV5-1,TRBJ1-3,CASSLVGGSGNTIYF,TGCGCCAGCAGCTTGGTTGGCGGCTCTGGAAACACCATATATTTT
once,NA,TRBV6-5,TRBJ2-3,CASIASSNTDTQYF,TGTGCCAGCATAGCGTCCTCCAACACAGATACGCAGTATTTT
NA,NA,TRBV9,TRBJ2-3,CASSVDTSRTDTQYF,TGTGCCAGCAGCGTAGATACATCTCGCACAGATACGCAGTATTTT
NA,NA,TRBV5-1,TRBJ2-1,CASSVTRYNEQFF,TGCGCCAGCAGCGTCACAAGATACAATGAGCAGTTCTTC
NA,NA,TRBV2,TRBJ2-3,CASRGGISTDTQYF,TGTGCCAGCAGGGGGGGAATTAGCACAGATACGCAGTATTTT
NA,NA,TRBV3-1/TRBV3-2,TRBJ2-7,CASSQEWLAYEQYF,TGTGCCAGCAGCCAAGAATGGCTTGCCTACGAGCAGTACTTC
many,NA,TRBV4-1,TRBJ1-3,CASSQQGSGNTIYF,TGCGCCAGCAGCCAACAGGGCTCTGGAAACACCATATATTTT
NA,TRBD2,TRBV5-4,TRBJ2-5,CASSKAGGEETQYF,TGTGCCAGCAGTAAAGCGGGGGGGGAAGAGACCCAGTACTTC
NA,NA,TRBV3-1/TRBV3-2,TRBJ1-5,CASSQGPGRGNQPQHF,TGTGCCAGCAGCCAAGGCCCGGGCAGGGGAAATCAGCCCCAGCATTTT
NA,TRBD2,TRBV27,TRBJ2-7,CASSLSLAGNDEQYF,TGTGCCAGCAGTTTAAGTCTAGCGGGGAACGACGAGCAGTACTTC
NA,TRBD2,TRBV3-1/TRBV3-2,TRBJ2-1,CASSQDRPSGVPEQFF,TGTGCCAGCAGCCAAGATAGGCCTAGCGGGGTTCCTGAGCAGTTCTTC